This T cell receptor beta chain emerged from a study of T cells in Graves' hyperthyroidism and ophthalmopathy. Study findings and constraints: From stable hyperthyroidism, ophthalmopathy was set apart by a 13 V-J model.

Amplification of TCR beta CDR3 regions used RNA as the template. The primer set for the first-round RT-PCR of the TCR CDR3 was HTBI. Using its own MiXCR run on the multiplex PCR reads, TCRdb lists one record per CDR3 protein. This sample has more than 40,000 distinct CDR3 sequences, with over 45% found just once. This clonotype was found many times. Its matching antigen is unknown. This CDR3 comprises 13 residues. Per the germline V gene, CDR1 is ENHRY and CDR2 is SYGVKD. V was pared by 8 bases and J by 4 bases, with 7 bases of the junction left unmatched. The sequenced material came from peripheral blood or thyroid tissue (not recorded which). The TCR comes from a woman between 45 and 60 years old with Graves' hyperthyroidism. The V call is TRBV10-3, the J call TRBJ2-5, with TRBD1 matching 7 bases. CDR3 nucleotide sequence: TGTGCCATCCGAGGACAGGAACGAGAGACCCAGTACTTC. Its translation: CAIRGQERETQYF.